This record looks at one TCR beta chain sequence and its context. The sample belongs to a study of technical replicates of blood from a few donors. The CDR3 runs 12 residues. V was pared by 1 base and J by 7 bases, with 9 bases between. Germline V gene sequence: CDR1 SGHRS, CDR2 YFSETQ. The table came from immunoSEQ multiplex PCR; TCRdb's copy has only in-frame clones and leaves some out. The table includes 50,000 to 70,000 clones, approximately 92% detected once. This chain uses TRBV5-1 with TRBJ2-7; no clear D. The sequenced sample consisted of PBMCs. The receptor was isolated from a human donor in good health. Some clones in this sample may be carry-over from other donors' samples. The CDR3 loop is CASSLNSLEQYF. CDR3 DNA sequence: TGCGCCAGCAGCTTGAACTCCTTAGAGCAGTACTTC. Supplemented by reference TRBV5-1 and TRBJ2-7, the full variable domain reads KAGVTQTPRYLIKTRGQQVTLSCSPISGHRSVSWYQQTPGQGLQFLFEYFSETQRNKGNFPGRFSGRQFSNSRSEMNVSTLELGDSALYLCASSLNSLEQYFGPGTRLTVT.